This T cell receptor beta chain emerged from a study of cytomegalovirus exposure and HLA in healthy donors. Study results and limitations: Some public TCRs appeared in many individuals, while most sequences were rare.

Trimming removed 5 bases from V and 0 bases from J, with 15 bases in between. The V gene's germline CDR1 is LNHDA and CDR2 SQIVND (reference sequence). The CDR3 is 16 amino acids. Points on this clone: Its antigen is not known.

Primers for the PCR totalled 60 Vbeta and 13 Jbeta. Generated by immunoSEQ multiplex PCR, the TCRdb table keeps only in-frame clones and is missing some. The table includes more than 80,000 clones, roughly two thirds detected once. This chain connects TRBV19 to TRBJ2-3; D may be TRBD2 (5 bases). The sequencing input was PBMCs. The sequence derives from a human donor in good health. The CDR3 sequence is CASSGEGHPSTDTQYF. Written as DNA, the CDR3 is TGTGCCAGTAGTGGCGAGGGCCACCCTAGCACAGATACGCAGTATTTT.